The 15 T cell receptor beta chains below were found in one sample sequenced in a study of T cells after yellow fever vaccination. Using its own MiXCR run on the 5' RACE reads, TCRdb lists one record per CDR3 protein. The table lists 110,000 or so distinct CDR3 sequences, 7.2% of them singletons, with 2.7% in the top ten. The input for sequencing was CD4+ T cells sorted from PBMCs, taken roughly 46 days after the first yellow fever vaccination. The receptors shown here come from a young man who received the YFV17D yellow fever vaccine.

The V and J genes are TRBV4-3 and TRBJ2-7; no reliable D call. The V gene's germline CDR1 is LGHNA and CDR2 YSLEER. V was trimmed by 0 bases and J by 7 bases, leaving 10 bases between them. This CDR3 has 13 amino acids. CDR3 nucleotides: TGCGCCAGCAGCCAAGATGTCGAAAGAGAGCAGTACTTC. Translation: CASSQDVEREQYF.

This clonotype was counted only a few times. The chain joins TRBV9 to TRBJ1-1; D is unclear. This CDR3 spans 15 amino acids. Between the trimmed V and J ends, which lost 0 bases and 3 bases, there was a span of 12 bases. From germline, CDR1 is SGDLS and CDR2 YYNGEE. The CDR3 coding sequence is TGTGCCAGCAGCGTAGCAGCAGCAACGCACACTGAAGCTTTCTTT. Protein product: CASSVAAATHTEAFF.

V gene TRBV7-2 combines with J gene TRBJ1-5, with 7 bases lining up with TRBD1. The V gene's germline CDR1 is SGHTA and CDR2 FQGNSA. V lost 3 bases to trimming and J lost 2 bases; unmatched junction nucleotides: 1. This CDR3 comprises 14 residues. CDR3 sequence (DNA): TGTGCCAGCAGCTTCCAGGGGGGCAATCAGCCCCAGCATTTT. As protein: CASSFQGGNQPQHF.

This clonotype was counted many times. The gene calls are TRBV4-1 and TRBJ2-3, with 8 nucleotides matching TRBD1. Germline V gene lookup returns CDR1 MGHRA and CDR2 YSYEKL. The J segment lost 0 bases and the V segment lost 3 bases, leaving 8 bases of the junction unmatched. This CDR3 region has 17 residues. CDR3 nucleotides: TGCGCCAGCAGCCAGGAACCGGGACAGGTTAGCACAGATACGCAGTATTTT. This gives the protein CASSQEPGQVSTDTQYF.

This clonotype was found many times. The V call is TRBV6-5, the J call TRBJ2-3; TRBD2 is a possible D gene (6 bases). Trimming removed 0 bases at V and 4 bases at J, with 11 bases between. The CDR3 is 15 amino acids. The germline CDR1 and CDR2 sequences are MNHEY and SVGAGI. CDR3 nucleotides: TGTGCCAGCAGTTACTCGGGCAGGGAGGCAGATACGCAGTATTTT. It encodes CASSYSGREADTQYF.

J is TRBJ2-7 and V is TRBV6-2 or TRBV6-3; either TRBD1 or TRBD2 may fit D (6 bases each). Per germline, CDR1 MNHEY and CDR2 SVGEGT. The CDR3 is 18 amino acids. V lost 8 bases, J lost 3 bases, and 29 bases lay in between. The CDR3 reads CASFSGRQPRRGVYEQYV. CDR3 DNA sequence: TGTGCCAGCTTCTCGGGGCGGCAACCTCGTAGGGGGGTCTACGAGCAGTACGTC.

There are many counts of this clonotype. The chain employs TRBV5-1 and TRBJ2-5, with 8 bases fitting TRBD1. This CDR3 has 15 residues. The germline V gene has CDR1 SGHRS and CDR2 YFSETQ. V trimming: 1 base; J trimming: 2 bases; junction bases outside the gene matches: 4. This chain's CDR3 is CASSLQGAGQETQYF. CDR3 bases: TGCGCCAGCAGCTTGCAGGGGGCAGGGCAAGAGACCCAGTACTTC.

This clonotype has a count of ten or more. The chain carries TRBV11-1 and TRBJ2-3, with a weak D call TRBD2 (6 bases). CDR1 is SGHAT, CDR2 FQDESV, per germline (reference sequence). This CDR3 region has 18 residues. Deletions cut 1 base from V and 0 bases from J, with 17 bases between. The CDR3 bases are TGTGCCAGCAGCTTAGGACTAGATTGGGGCACTAGCACAGATACGCAGTATTTT. This encodes CASSLGLDWGTSTDTQYF.

V is TRBV4-3 and J is TRBJ2-5; possible D gene TRBD2, 7 bases. CDR1 is LGHNA, CDR2 YSLEER, per germline. V was cut by 4 bases and J by 5 bases, with 17 bases left in between. There are 15 residues in the CDR3. CDR3 DNA sequence: TGCGCCAGCAGCCCCAGACTGGGGGGGCAGGAGACCCAGTACTTC. This codes for CASSPRLGGQETQYF.

The J gene is TRBJ2-5, the V gene TRBV25-1; D perhaps matches TRBD2 (6 bases). The CDR3 length is 13 residues. Germline V gene data show CDR1 as MGHDK and CDR2 as SYGVNS. Trimming shortened V by 6 bases and J by 7 bases, and 15 bases separated the two germline ends. The CDR3 region is CASRLATSTTQYF. Here the CDR3 DNA reads TGTGCCAGCAGACTAGCCACATCAACGACCCAGTACTTC.

In this sample, this clonotype turned up many times. V gene TRBV4-3 combines with J gene TRBJ1-5, with D hard to call. This CDR3 has 15 residues. V was shortened by 1 base and J by 0 bases, with 7 bases between the two germline ends. Germline loops: CDR1 LGHNA, CDR2 YSLEER. DNA of the CDR3: TGCGCCAGCAGCCAAGGCAGGTCTAGCAATCAGCCCCAGCATTTT. Its translation is CASSQGRSSNQPQHF.

The V and J genes are TRBV4-2 and TRBJ2-5, with TRBD2 identical over 11 bases. V lost 1 base and J lost 6; bases outside the gene matches: 16. The CDR3 is 19 residues long. Germline assignment: CDR1 LGHNA and CDR2 YNFKEQ. The CDR3 sequence: CASSQVGPSGGQGIKTQYF. As DNA, the CDR3 is TGTGCCAGCAGCCAAGTTGGGCCTAGCGGGGGGCAGGGGATTAAGACCCAGTACTTC.

This clonotype has only one observation. The rearrangement uses TRBV6-2 or TRBV6-3 and TRBJ2-5; D remains unclear. The CDR3 runs to 11 residues. The ends were cut back, 8 bases at V and 5 bases at J, with 9 bases in the middle. Germline CDR1 MNHEY, CDR2 SVGEGT. CDR3 DNA sequence: TGTGCCAGCTCGCGTGGGGAGACCCAGTACTTC. Residues: CASSRGETQYF.

The chain has TRBV4-1 and TRBJ1-2; tentative D call: TRBD1 (5 bases). From germline, CDR1 is MGHRA and CDR2 YSYEKL. This CDR3 contains 14 residues. V was shortened by 2 bases and J by 2 bases, with 9 bases between the two germline ends. This CDR3 is CASSQTWGNYGYTF. The CDR3 DNA is TGCGCCAGCAGCCAAACTTGGGGGAACTATGGCTACACCTTC.

This clonotype occurred many times. This chain connects TRBV5-1 to TRBJ2-5, with D perhaps given as TRBD1 or TRBD2 (6 bases each). V was trimmed by 7 bases and J by 5 bases, leaving 18 bases between them. Germline CDR1 is SGHRS and CDR2 is YFSETQ. The CDR3 is 14 amino acids. This CDR3 is CASGQNRAGETQYF. In DNA form, the CDR3 reads TGCGCCAGCGGACAAAACAGGGCGGGGGAGACCCAGTACTTC.